These 2 T cell receptor beta chains originate from one sample sequenced in a study of blood T cell repertoires in COVID-19. Assay used: immunoSEQ multiplex PCR; TCRdb lists only in-frame clones, some missing. The table shows about 260,000 clones, with around four fifths occurring only once. The sequencing input was PBMCs or T cells enriched from blood (not recorded which). These receptors came from a young man with acute COVID-19.

The chain is built from TRBV6-5 and TRBJ2-3, with 14 bases lining up with TRBD2. J lost 3 bases, V lost 10 bases, and 3 bases had no gene match. The CDR3 is 14 residues long. The germline V gene has CDR1 MNHEY and CDR2 SVGAGI. The CDR3 nucleotides read TGTGCCACACGACTAGCGGGAGGGACAGATACGCAGTATTTT. Encoded protein: CATRLAGGTDTQYF.

This chain uses TRBV3-1 (or the pseudogene TRBV3-2) with TRBJ1-6; maybe TRBD1 (5 bases). The CDR3 contains 14 residues. V lost 0 bases and J lost 8, with 8 bases in between. The germline CDR1 and CDR2 sequences are LGHDT and YNNKEL (reference sequence). The CDR3 bases are TGTGCCAGCAGCCAAGAGACAGAATATTCACCCCTCCACTTT. It codes for CASSQETEYSPLHF.